This is a list of T cell receptor beta chains from one sample in a study of CD8 T cells in ankylosing spondylitis. TCRdb itself ran the 5' RACE reads through MiXCR, one entry per CDR3 protein. Seen here are around 280,000 distinct CDR3 sequences, 20% observed once, and the top ten hold roughly 8.3%. Sequences were obtained from blood, either unsorted or a sorted T cell fraction (not recorded which). The receptors originated from a male donor with ankylosing spondylitis or in good health (not recorded which). Both conserved end residues are part of each CDR3. The D gene is left open where the match is weak. Clone size is given for some rows only: seen once, a few or many times, or a class if the clone is expanded.

size	V	D	J	DNA	CDR3
NA	TRBV24-1	NA	TRBJ2-5	TGTGCCACCAATGGGGGGGGCGGGGAGACCCAGTACTTC	CATNGGGGETQYF
NA	TRBV7-9	NA	TRBJ2-1	TGTGCCAGCATGACAGGCCTTTACAATGAGCAGTTCTTC	CASMTGLYNEQFF
NA	TRBV12-3/TRBV12-4	NA	TRBJ2-3	TGTGCCAGCAGTTTTAGACCGGGGCCGCGGGATACGCAGTATTTT	CASSFRPGPRDTQYF
few	TRBV6-1	NA	TRBJ2-5	TGTGCCAGCAGTGAAAGGTTACCGGGGTACACCCAGTACTTC	CASSERLPGYTQYF
NA	TRBV15	TRBD1	TRBJ2-1	TGTGCCACCAGCGGCCAGGACAGGGGCTGGTACAATGAGCAGTTCTTC	CATSGQDRGWYNEQFF
NA	TRBV12-3/TRBV12-4	NA	TRBJ2-2	TGTGCCAGCAGTTTCCCGACCGGGGAGCTGTTTTTT	CASSFPTGELFF
many	TRBV20-1	TRBD2	TRBJ2-1	TGCAGTGCTAGGGTTAGCGGGGGGTACTCCTACAATGAGCAGTTCTTC	CSARVSGGYSYNEQFF
few	TRBV5-5	TRBD2	TRBJ2-1	TGTGCCAGCAGCTTCGGGGGACTAGCCGATGAGCAGTTCTTC	CASSFGGLADEQFF
few	TRBV5-1	NA	TRBJ1-4	TGCGCCAGCAGCTTACAGTTGGGGACAACTAATGAAAAACTGTTTTTT	CASSLQLGTTNEKLFF
NA	TRBV5-1	NA	TRBJ2-4	TGCGCCAGCAGCTTGGAAGGGGGACAAAACATTCGGTACTTC	CASSLEGGQNIRYF
many	TRBV29-1	NA	TRBJ2-2	TGCAGCGTGGGAAGCGGGACAGATACCGGGGAGCTGTTTTTT	CSVGSGTDTGELFF
few	TRBV5-1	TRBD2	TRBJ2-1	TGCGCCAGCAGCCAGGGGACTAGCGGGATCGATGAGCAGTTCTTC	CASSQGTSGIDEQFF
NA	TRBV9	TRBD1	TRBJ2-1	TGTGCCAGCAGCGTATCGACAGGGTTGACGGATGAGCAGTTCTTC	CASSVSTGLTDEQFF
NA	TRBV28	TRBD1	TRBJ1-1	TGTGCCAGCAGTTCTAGCGGACAGGGACGGACTGAAGCTTTCTTT	CASSSSGQGRTEAFF
many	TRBV5-5	NA	TRBJ2-5	TGTGCCAGCAGCTTGGGATTAGGGACGAGCCAAGAGACCCAGTACTTC	CASSLGLGTSQETQYF
few	TRBV7-6	TRBD1	TRBJ1-1	TGTGCCAGCAGCTTAGGGACAGGGACAGGCACTGAAGCTTTCTTT	CASSLGTGTGTEAFF
NA	TRBV12-3/TRBV12-4	TRBD1	TRBJ1-6	TGTGCCAGCAGCCCGGGACAGGGGTCGGGTTCACCCCTCCACTTT	CASSPGQGSGSPLHF
NA	TRBV9	NA	TRBJ2-1	TGTGCCAGCAGCGCGAGGAACAATGAGCAGTTCTTC	CASSARNNEQFF
NA	TRBV12-3/TRBV12-4	NA	TRBJ1-2	TGTGCCAGCAGTGTATACAGGGCGGGCCCTTATGGCTACACCTTC	CASSVYRAGPYGYTF
NA	TRBV5-1	TRBD1	TRBJ2-4	TGCGCCAGCAGCTCGGCTCTTCCCGGACAGGGAGCCAAAAACATTCAGTACTTC	CASSSALPGQGAKNIQYF
NA	TRBV11-1	TRBD1	TRBJ2-1	TGTGCCAGCAGCTTAGCACCGGGACAGGCGTCCTACAATGAGCAGTTCTTC	CASSLAPGQASYNEQFF
NA	TRBV11-2	NA	TRBJ2-5	TGTGCCAGCAGCTTAGGGGGGGATATCCAAGACACCCAGTACTTC	CASSLGGDIQDTQYF
NA	TRBV12-3/TRBV12-4	NA	TRBJ2-5	TGTGCCAGCAGTTGGGGTCGGAGAGGAGAGACCCAGTACTTC	CASSWGRRGETQYF
few	TRBV28	NA	TRBJ1-5	TGTGCCAGCAGTTTAGGAAGTCTAGGCAATCAGCCCCAGCATTTT	CASSLGSLGNQPQHF
NA	TRBV3-1	NA	TRBJ2-1	TGTGCCAGCAGCCAAGACGAAACCTACAATGAGCAGTTCTTC	CASSQDETYNEQFF
NA	TRBV29-1	TRBD2	TRBJ2-5	TGCAGCGGCTCGAGACTAGCGGGGGACCAAGAGACCCAGTACTTC	CSGSRLAGDQETQYF
NA	TRBV20-1	TRBD2	TRBJ2-3	TGCAGTGCTAGAGGCCCGGGACTAGCGGATATAAGCACAGATACGCAGTATTTT	CSARGPGLADISTDTQYF
few	TRBV20-1	TRBD1	TRBJ2-3	TGCAGTGCAGTAGGGACAGTCCTTCGGGTAGATACGCAGTATTTT	CSAVGTVLRVDTQYF
many	TRBV5-1	NA	TRBJ1-1	TGCGCCAGCAGCCCCGGGGGAGAGACGGCCACTGAAGCTTTCTTT	CASSPGGETATEAFF
NA	TRBV28	TRBD2	TRBJ2-5	TGTGCCAGCAGTACCCCAGGAAGGGGACTAGGAGAGACCCAGTACTTC	CASSTPGRGLGETQYF
many	TRBV5-1	TRBD2	TRBJ2-3	TGCGCCAGCAGCCTAGCGGGCACAGATACGCAGTATTTT	CASSLAGTDTQYF
many	TRBV12-3/TRBV12-4	NA	TRBJ2-1	TGTGCCAGCAGTCCTAGCAATGAGCAGTTCTTC	CASSPSNEQFF
NA	TRBV20-1	NA	TRBJ2-6	TGCAGTGCTAGAGAGGACGGTGCTGGGGCCAACGTCCTGACTTTC	CSAREDGAGANVLTF
NA	TRBV25-1	NA	TRBJ1-2	TGTGCCAGCAGTCGGGGACTTACTCCGACTGTTTATGGCTACACCTTC	CASSRGLTPTVYGYTF
few	TRBV28	TRBD1	TRBJ1-5	TGTGCCAGCAGAACGACAGGGATTGGGCAGCCCCAGCATTTT	CASRTTGIGQPQHF
few	TRBV29-1	TRBD1	TRBJ2-3	TGCAGCGTTGAAGTCCGGACAGGGGACCCTACGCAGTATTTT	CSVEVRTGDPTQYF
NA	TRBV20-1	TRBD2	TRBJ2-1	TGCAGTGCTCAGAAGGCTAGCGGGAGCAATGAGCAGTTCTTC	CSAQKASGSNEQFF
NA	TRBV29-1	NA	TRBJ1-1	TGCAGCGTTGAACCAGAGTTGAACACTGAAGCTTTCTTT	CSVEPELNTEAFF
medium-sized	TRBV6-6	NA	TRBJ2-5	TGTGCCAGCAGTTACTCGAGAGGGGAGCAAGAGACCCAGTACTTC	CASSYSRGEQETQYF
many	TRBV19	NA	TRBJ2-2	TGTGCCAGTAGTTCGGCAGGGGTCGGCGGGGAGCTGTTTTTT	CASSSAGVGGELFF
NA	TRBV19	NA	TRBJ1-4	TGTGCCAGTGGAAAGGGCAGGGCGAATGAAAAACTGTTTTTT	CASGKGRANEKLFF
NA	TRBV5-1	TRBD1	TRBJ2-3	TGCGCCAGCAGCTTGGATCCCACAGGGGGCACAGATACGCAGTATTTT	CASSLDPTGGTDTQYF
NA	TRBV5-1	TRBD2	TRBJ2-1	TGCGCCAGCAGCAGATCCGGGACTACCTACAATGAGCAGTTCTTC	CASSRSGTTYNEQFF
NA	TRBV15	NA	TRBJ2-1	TGTGCCACCAGCAGAGCCGGCATTGAGCAGTTCTTC	CATSRAGIEQFF
few	TRBV5-1	TRBD1	TRBJ2-3	TGCGCCAGCAGCCAGACAGGGAGCAGCACAGATACGCAGTATTTT	CASSQTGSSTDTQYF